This is a list of T cell receptor beta chains from one sample in a study of blood T cell repertoires in COVID-19. Repertoires were generated with immunoSEQ multiplex PCR, while TCRdb's copy carries only in-frame clones and drops some. This sample has about 130,000 clones, with about 77% found just once. Sequenced: peripheral blood. These receptors all come from a man older than 75 with acute or convalescent COVID-19. Each CDR3 is given with its conserved first and last residue. The D gene is left open where the match is weak. The size of a clone is reported for some rows only, either as once, few or many, or as a class for expanded clones.

>TRBJ1-1|TRBV4-2|.|TRBD1
CASNLQGETEAFF
TGTGCCAGCAACTTACAGGGGGAGACTGAAGCTTTCTTT
>TRBJ2-5|TRBV5-4|.|TRBD2
CASSLGLAGRETQYF
TGTGCCAGCAGCTTGGGGCTAGCGGGGAGGGAGACCCAGTACTTC
>TRBJ1-2|TRBV11-1|.|TRBD1
CASSMPGQGKGGYTF
TGTGCCAGCAGCATGCCGGGACAGGGGAAAGGAGGCTACACCTTC
>TRBJ1-6|TRBV4-2|.|TRBD1
CASSPQGSPLHF
TGTGCCAGCAGCCCACAGGGGTCACCCCTCCACTTT
>TRBJ2-2|TRBV27|.|.
CASSVAKGELFF
TGTGCCAGCAGTGTAGCTAAGGGGGAGCTGTTTTTT
>TRBJ2-2|TRBV19|.|.
CASSIGLAGELFF
TGTGCCAGTAGTATAGGACTAGCCGGGGAGCTGTTTTTT
>TRBJ2-6|TRBV15|.|TRBD2
CATSRGGSWANVLTF
TGTGCCACCAGCAGAGGCGGGAGTTGGGCCAACGTCCTGACTTTC
>TRBJ1-1|TRBV6-5|few|.
CASTEGGGQNTEAFF
TGTGCCAGCACCGAAGGCGGGGGACAGAACACTGAAGCTTTCTTT
>TRBJ1-4|TRBV5-1|many|TRBD1
CASSLGGQYEKLFF
TGCGCCAGCAGCTTGGGGGGACAGTATGAAAAACTGTTTTTT
>TRBJ2-1|TRBV27|.|TRBD1
CASSRNQGEYNEQFF
TGTGCCAGCAGCCGGAACCAGGGGGAATACAATGAGCAGTTCTTC
>TRBJ1-1|TRBV6-5|.|.
CASTGGNTEAFF
TGTGCCAGCACGGGGGGTAACACTGAAGCTTTCTTT
>TRBJ1-2|TRBV2|.|.
CASSFPTGPANYGYTF
TGTGCCAGCAGTTTCCCGACAGGACCCGCTAACTATGGCTACACCTTC
>TRBJ2-7|TRBV2|.|.
CASRRDGAGEQYF
TGTGCCAGCAGGCGGGACGGTGCGGGAGAGCAGTACTTC
>TRBJ2-7|TRBV2|once|TRBD2
CASSVSGGYSYEQYF
TGTGCCAGCAGCGTAAGCGGGGGCTACTCCTACGAGCAGTACTTC
>TRBJ1-1|TRBV10-3|.|.
CAIRQSGQNTEAFF
TGTGCCATCAGACAATCAGGACAGAACACTGAAGCTTTCTTT
>TRBJ2-1|TRBV2|.|TRBD2
CASSNTGTSGGNPLNEQFF
TGTGCCAGCAGCAACACCGGGACTAGCGGGGGAAATCCTCTCAATGAGCAGTTCTTC
>TRBJ1-2|TRBV5-1|.|.
CASSSVGVGGSNYGYTF
TGCGCCAGCAGCTCCGTAGGAGTTGGGGGGTCCAACTATGGCTACACCTTC
>TRBJ2-2|TRBV5-1|.|TRBD1
CASRGQGDTGELFF
TGCGCCAGCAGGGGACAGGGGGACACCGGGGAGCTGTTTTTT
>TRBJ2-1|TRBV6-6|.|TRBD1
CASSPGGSYNEQFF
TGTGCCAGCAGTCCAGGGGGCTCCTACAATGAGCAGTTCTTC
>TRBJ1-5|TRBV21-1|once|.
CASRKGQGINQPQHF
TGTGCCAGCAGGAAAGGACAGGGGATAAATCAGCCCCAGCATTTT
>TRBJ1-2|TRBV27|many|TRBD1
CASSLSASGTGDGYTF
TGTGCCAGCAGTTTATCGGCTTCCGGGACAGGGGATGGCTACACCTTC
>TRBJ2-7|TRBV2|many|.
CASKSRYYEQYF
TGTGCCAGCAAGAGCAGGTACTACGAGCAGTACTTC
>TRBJ2-5|TRBV7-8|.|TRBD2
CASSVGGGNTQYF
TGTGCCAGCAGCGTGGGGGGGGGAAACACCCAGTACTTC
>TRBJ1-4|TRBV3-1/TRBV3-2|.|.
CATLESNEKLFF
TGTGCCACCCTCGAGAGTAATGAAAAACTGTTTTTT
>TRBJ2-3|TRBV5-4|many|.
CASSFLGGDTQYF
TGTGCCAGCAGCTTTCTTGGGGGGGATACGCAGTATTTT
>TRBJ1-6|TRBV5-6|few|TRBD1
CASSLGQGSGVPLHF
TGTGCCAGCAGCTTGGGACAGGGTAGCGGGGTACCCCTCCACTTT
>TRBJ1-3|TRBV19|.|TRBD1
CASTETGYGNTIYF
TGTGCCAGTACCGAGACAGGGTATGGAAACACCATATATTTT
>TRBJ2-3|TRBV2|.|.
CASSERSGGSYTQYF
TGTGCCAGCAGTGAAAGAAGCGGTGGTAGTTATACGCAGTATTTT
>TRBJ1-3|TRBV10-3|.|.
CAISTGTSGNTIYF
TGTGCCATCAGCACAGGAACCTCTGGAAACACCATATATTTT
>TRBJ2-3|TRBV12-5|.|TRBD1
CASGRDTGGDTQYF
TGTGCTAGTGGGCGGGACACAGGGGGAGATACGCAGTATTTT
>TRBJ2-3|TRBV19|.|TRBD2
CASSISGTSTDTQYF
TGTGCCAGTAGTATCAGCGGGACTAGCACAGATACGCAGTATTTT
>TRBJ2-5|TRBV10-3|.|TRBD1
CAISESPVTGGETQYF
TGTGCCATCAGTGAGTCGCCCGTGACAGGGGGAGAGACCCAGTACTTC
>TRBJ1-1|TRBV6-1|.|.
CASSASRARMNTEAFF
TGTGCCAGCAGTGCTAGTCGCGCCAGAATGAACACTGAAGCTTTCTTT
>TRBJ1-2|TRBV19|.|.
CASSTRSGNRQLNYGYTF
TGTGCCAGTAGTACCCGATCTGGCAACAGGCAACTCAACTATGGCTACACCTTC
>TRBJ2-2|TRBV19|once|.
CASRGQANTGELFF
TGTGCCAGTAGGGGACAAGCGAACACCGGGGAGCTGTTTTTT
>TRBJ1-1|TRBV5-1|.|TRBD1
CASRGQGESTEAFF
TGCGCCAGCCGGGGACAGGGAGAATCCACTGAAGCTTTCTTT
>TRBJ1-1|TRBV5-1|.|.
CASSLGVNTEAFF
TGCGCCAGCAGCTTGGGAGTGAACACTGAAGCTTTCTTT
>TRBJ2-3|TRBV13|.|TRBD1
CASSSRQGGTDTQYF
TGTGCCAGCAGCTCCCGACAGGGGGGAACAGATACGCAGTATTTT
>TRBJ2-3|TRBV2|.|TRBD1
CAITTGGTDTQYF
TGTGCCATCACGACAGGGGGCACAGATACGCAGTATTTT
>TRBJ2-2|TRBV14|.|.
CASSQGRYTGELFF
TGTGCCAGCAGCCAAGGTAGATACACCGGGGAGCTGTTTTTT
>TRBJ2-7|TRBV7-9|.|.
CASSLTFRGLSSYEQYF
TGTGCCAGCAGCTTAACCTTCCGGGGTTTAAGCTCCTACGAGCAGTACTTC
>TRBJ2-1|TRBV19|.|TRBD1
CASRLDAGQGYNEQFF
TGTGCCAGTAGGCTAGACGCGGGACAGGGCTACAATGAGCAGTTCTTC
>TRBJ2-2|TRBV9|.|TRBD2
CASSYGLAGALNTGELFF
TGTGCCAGCAGCTATGGACTAGCGGGGGCCCTTAACACCGGGGAGCTGTTTTTT
>TRBJ2-2|TRBV19|.|TRBD1
CASSPRDRLSGELFF
TGTGCCAGTAGTCCCCGGGACAGGTTATCCGGGGAGCTGTTTTTT
>TRBJ2-2|TRBV10-3|.|.
CAISPGEPGELFF
TGTGCCATCAGTCCAGGGGAACCCGGGGAGCTGTTTTTT
>TRBJ1-6|TRBV5-1|.|TRBD1
CASSIQGAGSNSPLHF
TGCGCCAGCAGCATCCAGGGGGCTGGAAGTAATTCACCCCTCCACTTT
>TRBJ2-3|TRBV2|.|TRBD2
CASSEIGLAGSTDTQYF
TGTGCCAGCAGTGAAATTGGACTAGCGGGAAGCACAGATACGCAGTATTTT
>TRBJ2-7|TRBV19|once|.
CASMARRDSYEQYF
TGTGCCAGTATGGCGCGGAGGGACTCCTACGAGCAGTACTTC
>TRBJ2-3|TRBV2|.|.
CASRQDTQYF
TGTGCCAGCAGACAGGATACGCAGTATTTT
>TRBJ2-2|TRBV6-2/TRBV6-3|many|TRBD1
CASSVGTAVGELFF
TGTGCCAGCAGTGTCGGGACAGCCGTCGGGGAGCTGTTTTTT
>TRBJ1-1|TRBV7-8|few|TRBD1
CASSIRQGGTEAFF
TGTGCCAGCAGCATCCGACAGGGTGGGACTGAAGCTTTCTTT
>TRBJ2-2|TRBV5-1|.|.
CASSAGQITGELFF
TGCGCCAGCAGCGCGGGACAGATTACCGGGGAGCTGTTTTTT
>TRBJ1-1|TRBV18|.|.
CASSPQGNTEAFF
TGTGCCAGCTCACCTCAGGGGAACACTGAAGCTTTCTTT
>TRBJ2-7|TRBV30|.|.
CAWSLRGYEQYF
TGTGCCTGGAGTTTGCGGGGATACGAGCAGTACTTC
>TRBJ1-5|TRBV6-2/TRBV6-3|.|.
CASSLIIQGLGNQPQHF
TGTGCCAGCAGTTTAATCATTCAGGGACTCGGCAATCAGCCCCAGCATTTT